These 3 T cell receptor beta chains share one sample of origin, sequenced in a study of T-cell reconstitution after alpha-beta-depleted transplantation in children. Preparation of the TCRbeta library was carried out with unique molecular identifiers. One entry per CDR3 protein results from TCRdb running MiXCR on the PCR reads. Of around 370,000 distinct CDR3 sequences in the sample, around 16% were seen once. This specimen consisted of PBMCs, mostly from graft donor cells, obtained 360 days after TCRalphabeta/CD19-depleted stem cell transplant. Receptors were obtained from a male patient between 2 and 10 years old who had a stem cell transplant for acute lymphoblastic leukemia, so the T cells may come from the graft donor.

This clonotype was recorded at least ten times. The CDR3 spells CASSQELGGSNNEQFF. CDR3 DNA: TGTGCCAGCAGCCAAGAGTTGGGCGGGAGTAACAATGAGCAGTTCTTC. This chain connects TRBV3-1 to TRBJ2-1; 7 bases are a match to TRBD2. Per the germline V gene, CDR1 is LGHDT and CDR2 is YNNKEL (reference sequence). CDR3 length: 16 amino acids. Losses at the gene ends were 0 bases for V and 5 bases for J; bases not matched to a gene: 7.

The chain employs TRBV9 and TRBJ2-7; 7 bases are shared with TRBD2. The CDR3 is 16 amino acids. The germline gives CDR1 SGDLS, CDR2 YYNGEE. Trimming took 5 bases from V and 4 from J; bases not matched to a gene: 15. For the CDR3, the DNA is TGTGCCAGCAGTTCCCGTCCGGGACTAAAGATTTACGAGCAGTACTTC. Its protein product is CASSSRPGLKIYEQYF.

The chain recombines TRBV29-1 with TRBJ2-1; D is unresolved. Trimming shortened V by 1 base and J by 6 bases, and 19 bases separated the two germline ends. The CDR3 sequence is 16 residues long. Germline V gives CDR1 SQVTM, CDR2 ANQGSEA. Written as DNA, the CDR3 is TGCAGCGTTGAAGCTGGTCACAGAATGAGACTCAATGAGCAGTTCTTC. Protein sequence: CSVEAGHRMRLNEQFF.